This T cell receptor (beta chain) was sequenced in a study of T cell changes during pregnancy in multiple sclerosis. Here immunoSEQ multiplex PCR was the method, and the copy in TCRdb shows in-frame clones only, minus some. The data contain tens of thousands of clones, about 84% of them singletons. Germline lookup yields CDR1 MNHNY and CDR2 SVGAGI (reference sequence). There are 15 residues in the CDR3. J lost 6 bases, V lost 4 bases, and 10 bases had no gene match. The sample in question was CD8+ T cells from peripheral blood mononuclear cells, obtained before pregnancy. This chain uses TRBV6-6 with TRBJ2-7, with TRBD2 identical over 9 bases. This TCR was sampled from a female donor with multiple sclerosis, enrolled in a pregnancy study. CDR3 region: CASSFLSGSKVEQYF. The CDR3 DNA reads TGTGCCAGCAGTTTCCTTAGCGGGAGTAAAGTCGAGCAGTACTTC.